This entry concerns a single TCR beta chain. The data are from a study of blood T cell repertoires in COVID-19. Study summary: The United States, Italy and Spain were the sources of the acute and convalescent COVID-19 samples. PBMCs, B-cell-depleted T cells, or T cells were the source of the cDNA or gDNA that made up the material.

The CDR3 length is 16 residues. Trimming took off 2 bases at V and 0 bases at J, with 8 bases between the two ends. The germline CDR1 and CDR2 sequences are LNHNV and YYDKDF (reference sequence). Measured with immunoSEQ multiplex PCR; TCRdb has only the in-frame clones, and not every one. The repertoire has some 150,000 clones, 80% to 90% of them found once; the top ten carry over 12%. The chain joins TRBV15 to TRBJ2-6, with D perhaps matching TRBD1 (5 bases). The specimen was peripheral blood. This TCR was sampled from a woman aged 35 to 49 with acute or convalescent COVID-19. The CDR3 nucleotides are TGTGCCACCAGCAGACCAGGGTTCTCTGGGGCCAACGTCCTGACTTTC. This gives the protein CATSRPGFSGANVLTF. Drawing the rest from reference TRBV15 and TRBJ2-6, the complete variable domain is DAMVIQNPRYQVTQFGKPVTLSCSQTLNHNVMYWYQQKSSQAPKLLFHYYDKDFNNEADTPDNFQSRRPNTSFCFLDIRSPGLGDTAMYLCATSRPGFSGANVLTFGAGSRLTVL.